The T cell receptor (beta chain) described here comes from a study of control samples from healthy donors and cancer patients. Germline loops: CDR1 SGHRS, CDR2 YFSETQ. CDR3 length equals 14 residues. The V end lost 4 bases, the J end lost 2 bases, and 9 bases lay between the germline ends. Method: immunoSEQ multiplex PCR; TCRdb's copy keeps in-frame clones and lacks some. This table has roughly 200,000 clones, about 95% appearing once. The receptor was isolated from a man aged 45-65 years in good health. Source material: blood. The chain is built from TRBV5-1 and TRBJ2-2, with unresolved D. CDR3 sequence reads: CASSVGPNTGELFF. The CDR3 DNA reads TGCGCCAGCAGCGTCGGGCCTAACACCGGGGAGCTGTTTTTT. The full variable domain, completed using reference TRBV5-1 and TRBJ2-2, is KAGVTQTPRYLIKTRGQQVTLSCSPISGHRSVSWYQQTPGQGLQFLFEYFSETQRNKGNFPGRFSGRQFSNSRSEMNVSTLELGDSALYLCASSVGPNTGELFFGEGSRLTVL.